This is a list of T cell receptor beta chains from one sample in a study of blood T cell repertoires in COVID-19. TCRdb's copy holds only in-frame clones and misses some; the assay was immunoSEQ multiplex PCR. The sample holds tens of thousands of clones, over 70% seen once. The sequenced material came from peripheral blood. The receptor set was obtained from a man of 80 years or more with active or convalescent COVID-19. The CDR3 runs from the conserved cysteine through the conserved F or W. Fields, in order: CDR3 protein, CDR3 DNA, D gene, clone size, CDR3 length, J gene, V gene. The D gene is left open where the match is weak. The size of a clone is reported for some rows only, either as once, few or many, or as a class for expanded clones.

CASSSAPSATDTQYF,TGTGCCAGCAGTTCGGCCCCTAGCGCCACAGATACGCAGTATTTT,-,medium-sized,15,TRBJ2-3,TRBV6-4
CASSLGLAGGADTQYF,TGTGCCAGCAGCTTGGGACTAGCGGGAGGAGCGGATACGCAGTATTTT,TRBD2,-,16,TRBJ2-3,TRBV7-2
CASSLVVGSTEAFF,TGTGCCAGCAGCTTAGTCGTCGGGTCCACTGAAGCTTTCTTT,-,-,14,TRBJ1-1,TRBV11-3
CASSDRWGQGANWNTIYF,TGTGCCAGCAGCGACCGCTGGGGGCAGGGGGCTAATTGGAACACCATATATTTT,TRBD1,-,18,TRBJ1-3,TRBV11-2
CSVDPGWGGNIQYF,TGCAGCGTTGACCCAGGGTGGGGGGGAAACATTCAGTACTTC,TRBD2,once,14,TRBJ2-4,TRBV29-1
CAWSVKLQETNEKLFF,TGTGCCTGGAGTGTAAAACTACAGGAAACTAATGAAAAACTGTTTTTT,-,few,16,TRBJ1-4,TRBV30
CAISSHGLAGSTGELFF,TGTGCCATCAGTTCTCATGGACTAGCGGGGTCCACCGGGGAGCTGTTTTTT,TRBD2,-,17,TRBJ2-2,TRBV10-3
CASRRDWRHEQFF,TGTGCCAGCAGACGGGACTGGCGACATGAGCAGTTCTTC,-,-,13,TRBJ2-1,TRBV5-5
CASSLVGLGETQYF,TGTGCCAGCAGCTTGGTGGGGCTCGGGGAGACCCAGTACTTC,-,-,14,TRBJ2-5,TRBV5-4
CASSEYSGSYTEAFF,TGTGCCAGCAGTGAATACTCGGGAAGTTACACTGAAGCTTTCTTT,-,-,15,TRBJ1-1,TRBV6-1
CASSNPTSGTTDTQYF,TGTGCCAGCAGTAACCCCACTAGCGGGACGACAGATACGCAGTATTTT,TRBD2,-,16,TRBJ2-3,TRBV6-2/TRBV6-3
CASSQQQNTEAFF,TGTGCCAGCAGCCAGCAACAGAACACTGAAGCTTTCTTT,-,-,13,TRBJ1-1,TRBV14
CASSLRGDGYTF,TGTGCCAGCAGTTTACGGGGGGATGGCTACACCTTC,-,-,12,TRBJ1-2,TRBV12-3/TRBV12-4
CASSGRESTDTQYF,TGCGCCAGCAGTGGTAGGGAGAGCACAGATACGCAGTATTTT,-,-,14,TRBJ2-3,TRBV10-2
CASSWTRGAGGYTF,TGTGCCAGCAGCTGGACGCGGGGGGCGGGAGGCTACACCTTC,-,-,14,TRBJ1-2,TRBV11-2
CAWNVGYSGGYTF,TGTGCCTGGAATGTCGGATATTCGGGGGGCTACACCTTC,-,few,13,TRBJ1-2,TRBV30
CASSLDSTGELFF,TGCGCCAGCAGCTTGGACTCCACCGGGGAGCTGTTTTTT,-,-,13,TRBJ2-2,TRBV5-1
CASGFRLRTDTQYF,TGTGCTAGTGGTTTTAGACTCCGCACAGATACGCAGTATTTT,-,-,14,TRBJ2-3,TRBV12-5
CASSYSTGTEAFF,TGTGCCAGCAGTTACTCTACAGGGACTGAAGCTTTCTTT,-,-,13,TRBJ1-1,TRBV6-2/TRBV6-3
CASVPRHGGSNQPQHF,TGTGCCAGCGTCCCCCGACACGGGGGTAGCAATCAGCCCCAGCATTTT,-,-,16,TRBJ1-5,TRBV28
CASRYSESSGNTIYF,TGTGCCAGCAGGTACAGTGAAAGCTCTGGAAACACCATATATTTT,-,once,15,TRBJ1-3,TRBV2
CASSQATSGSGNEQFF,TGTGCCAGCAGCCAAGCGACTAGCGGGAGCGGCAATGAGCAGTTCTTC,TRBD2,-,16,TRBJ2-1,TRBV3-1/TRBV3-2
CAWSGGLAGGFNEQFF,TGTGCCTGGAGTGGCGGACTAGCGGGGGGTTTTAATGAGCAGTTCTTC,TRBD2,-,16,TRBJ2-1,TRBV30
CASSTPGQGFNQPQHF,TGTGCCAGTAGTACCCCCGGACAGGGGTTCAATCAGCCCCAGCATTTT,TRBD1,-,16,TRBJ1-5,TRBV19
CASSRDSTSYGYTF,TGTGCCAGCAGCAGGGACTCTACGAGCTATGGCTACACCTTC,-,-,14,TRBJ1-2,TRBV27
CASSGDTETQYF,TGTGCCAGCAGCGGAGATACAGAGACCCAGTACTTC,-,-,12,TRBJ2-5,TRBV2
CASSQDGSGTNEKLFF,TGTGCCAGCAGCCAAGACGGCTCGGGAACTAATGAAAAACTGTTTTTT,-,few,16,TRBJ1-4,TRBV3-1/TRBV3-2
CASSYQGAASPLHF,TGTGCCAGCAGTTACCAGGGGGCTGCTTCACCCCTCCACTTT,TRBD1,-,14,TRBJ1-6,TRBV6-2/TRBV6-3
CAWSGSGSGNQPQHF,TGTGCCTGGAGCGGATCAGGGTCCGGCAATCAGCCCCAGCATTTT,-,-,15,TRBJ1-5,TRBV30
CASSLRPRDRTREQYF,TGTGCCAGTAGTCTCAGACCCCGGGACAGGACGCGGGAGCAGTACTTC,TRBD1,-,16,TRBJ2-7,TRBV19
CASSQDLLGSHSTQYF,TGTGCCAGCAGCCAAGATCTACTAGGTAGCCATAGCACGCAGTATTTT,-,-,16,TRBJ2-3,TRBV4-2
CASRAGFRGTEAFF,TGTGCCAGCAGGGCCGGTTTCAGGGGGACTGAAGCTTTCTTT,TRBD1,-,14,TRBJ1-1,TRBV6-5
CASSVGLAGNQYEQYF,TGTGCCAGCAGCGTAGGGCTAGCGGGGAATCAATACGAGCAGTACTTC,TRBD2,-,16,TRBJ2-7,TRBV9
CATSETLAGGLDTQYF,TGTGCCACCAGTGAGACTCTAGCGGGGGGGCTAGATACGCAGTATTTT,TRBD2,-,16,TRBJ2-3,TRBV24-1
CASSLGLASETQYF,TGTGCCAGCAGCTTAGGTCTAGCTTCGGAGACCCAGTACTTC,-,-,14,TRBJ2-5,TRBV11-3
CASSQTGIDTGNTIYF,TGCGCCAGCAGCCAAACAGGGATTGACACTGGAAACACCATATATTTT,-,-,16,TRBJ1-3,TRBV5-1
CASSYSTSGSRAQYF,TGTGCCAGCAGTTACTCGACTAGCGGGAGTCGGGCGCAGTACTTC,TRBD2,-,15,TRBJ2-7,TRBV6-5
CSVVGPGEAFF,TGCAGCGTGGTGGGGCCAGGGGAAGCTTTCTTT,-,-,11,TRBJ1-1,TRBV29-1
CASSLVAMDTGELFF,TGTGCCAGCAGCTTGGTAGCGATGGACACCGGGGAGCTGTTTTTT,-,-,15,TRBJ2-2,TRBV7-2
CASRRGLAGGWHTQYF,TGTGCCAGCAGGAGAGGACTAGCGGGAGGGTGGCATACGCAGTATTTT,TRBD2,-,16,TRBJ2-3,TRBV27
CASSLQGGNQPQHF,TGTGCCAGCAGCCTACAGGGGGGCAATCAGCCCCAGCATTTT,TRBD1,-,14,TRBJ1-5,TRBV6-5
CASSLDQGVAFF,TGCGCCAGCAGCTTGGATCAGGGGGTAGCTTTCTTT,TRBD1,-,12,TRBJ1-1,TRBV5-1
CASSFTGGQDTQYF,TGTGCCAGCAGTTTCACAGGGGGCCAAGATACGCAGTATTTT,TRBD1,few,14,TRBJ2-3,TRBV2
CASSQGRGRGEETQYF,TGTGCCAGCAGCCAAGGCCGCGGGCGGGGGGAAGAGACCCAGTACTTC,TRBD2,-,16,TRBJ2-5,TRBV4-2
CASSPTGFDYGYTF,TGTGCCAGCAGCCCGACAGGGTTCGACTATGGCTACACCTTC,TRBD1,-,14,TRBJ1-2,TRBV4-2
CASSPTRGFTDTQYF,TGTGCCAGCAGCCCGACCAGGGGTTTCACAGATACGCAGTATTTT,-,-,15,TRBJ2-3,TRBV7-9
CASSTTAPHGYTF,TGTGCCAGCAGCACGACAGCTCCCCATGGCTACACCTTC,-,-,13,TRBJ1-2,TRBV6-2/TRBV6-3
CASSEARDRGRLYSNQPQHF,TGTGCCAGCAGTGAAGCGCGGGACAGGGGCCGGCTATATAGCAATCAGCCCCAGCATTTT,TRBD1,-,20,TRBJ1-5,TRBV6-1
CATSDLHNRTDHHF,TGTGCCACCAGTGATTTGCATAACCGGACTGACCATCATTTT,-,-,14,TRBJ1-5,TRBV24-1
CASSQDPAGGRDEQFF,TGTGCCAGCAGCCAAGACCCAGCGGGAGGGAGGGATGAGCAGTTCTTC,TRBD2,-,16,TRBJ2-1,TRBV4-2
CASSPEAQRKLFF,TGTGCCAGCAGTCCCGAGGCCCAGAGAAAACTGTTTTTT,-,few,13,TRBJ1-4,TRBV6-2/TRBV6-3
CASSFGLAGNEQFF,TGTGCCAGCAGCTTCGGTCTAGCGGGCAATGAGCAGTTCTTC,TRBD2,-,14,TRBJ2-1,TRBV7-9
CAWNFRTGGMGGELFF,TGTGCCTGGAATTTTAGGACAGGGGGTATGGGCGGGGAGCTGTTTTTT,TRBD1,-,16,TRBJ2-2,TRBV30
CASSANRRYNYGYTF,TGTGCCAGCAGTGCCAACAGAAGATATAACTATGGCTACACCTTC,-,-,15,TRBJ1-2,TRBV25-1